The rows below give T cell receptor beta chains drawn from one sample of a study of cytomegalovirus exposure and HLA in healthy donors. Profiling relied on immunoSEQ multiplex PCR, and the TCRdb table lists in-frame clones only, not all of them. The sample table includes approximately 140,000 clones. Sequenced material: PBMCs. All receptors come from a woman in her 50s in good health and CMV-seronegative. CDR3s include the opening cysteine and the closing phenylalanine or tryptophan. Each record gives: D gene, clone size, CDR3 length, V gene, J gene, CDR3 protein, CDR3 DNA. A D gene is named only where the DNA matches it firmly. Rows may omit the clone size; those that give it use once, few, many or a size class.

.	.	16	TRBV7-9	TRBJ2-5	CASSVGTPSGSGTQYF	TGTGCCAGCAGCGTCGGTACGCCGTCAGGCTCCGGGACCCAGTACTTC
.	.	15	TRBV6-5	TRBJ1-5	CASSYSGASEQPQHF	TGTGCCAGCAGTTACTCAGGGGCCAGCGAGCAGCCCCAGCATTTT
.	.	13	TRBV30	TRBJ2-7	CAWSVLENYEQYF	TGTGCCTGGAGTGTATTAGAGAACTACGAGCAGTACTTC
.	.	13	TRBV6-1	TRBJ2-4	CASSRGPGDIQYF	TGTGCCAGCTCTAGGGGCCCAGGAGACATTCAGTACTTC
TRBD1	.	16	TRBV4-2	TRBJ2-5	CASSQTGGPYVETQYF	TGTGCCAGCAGCCAGACAGGGGGCCCTTATGTGGAGACCCAGTACTTC
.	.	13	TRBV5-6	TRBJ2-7	CASRPLSRGEQYF	TGTGCCAGCAGGCCTCTGAGTCGCGGGGAGCAGTACTTC
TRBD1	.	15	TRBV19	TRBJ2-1	CASTPGDRDRNEQFF	TGTGCCAGTACCCCTGGGGACAGGGATCGCAATGAGCAGTTCTTC
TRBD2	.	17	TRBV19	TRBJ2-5	CASSISVAGAPGETQYF	TGTGCCAGTAGTATATCGGTAGCGGGGGCCCCCGGAGAGACCCAGTACTTC
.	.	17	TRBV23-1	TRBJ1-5	CASSQKGTSGGNQPQHF	TGCGCCAGCAGTCAAAAAGGGACCTCGGGGGGCAATCAGCCCCAGCATTTT
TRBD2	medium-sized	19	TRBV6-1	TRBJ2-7	CASSELEGLAGGDTYEQYF	TGTGCCAGCAGTGAACTTGAGGGACTAGCGGGGGGTGATACCTACGAGCAGTACTTC